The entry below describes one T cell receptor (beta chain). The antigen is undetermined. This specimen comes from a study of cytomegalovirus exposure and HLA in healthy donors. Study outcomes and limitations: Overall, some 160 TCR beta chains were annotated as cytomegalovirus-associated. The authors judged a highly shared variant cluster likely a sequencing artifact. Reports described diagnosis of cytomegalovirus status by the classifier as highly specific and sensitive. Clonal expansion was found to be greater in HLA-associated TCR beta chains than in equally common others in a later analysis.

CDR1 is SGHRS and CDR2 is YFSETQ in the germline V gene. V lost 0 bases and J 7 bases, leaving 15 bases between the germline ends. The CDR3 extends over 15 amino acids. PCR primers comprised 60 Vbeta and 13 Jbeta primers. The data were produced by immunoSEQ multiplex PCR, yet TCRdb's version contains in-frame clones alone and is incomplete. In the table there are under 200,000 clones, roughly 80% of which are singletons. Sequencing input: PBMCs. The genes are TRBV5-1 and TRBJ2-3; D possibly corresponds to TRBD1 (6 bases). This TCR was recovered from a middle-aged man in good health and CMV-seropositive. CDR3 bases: TGCGCCAGCAGCTTGGGGGGGCCAACGGTGAATACGCAGTATTTT. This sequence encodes CASSLGGPTVNTQYF.